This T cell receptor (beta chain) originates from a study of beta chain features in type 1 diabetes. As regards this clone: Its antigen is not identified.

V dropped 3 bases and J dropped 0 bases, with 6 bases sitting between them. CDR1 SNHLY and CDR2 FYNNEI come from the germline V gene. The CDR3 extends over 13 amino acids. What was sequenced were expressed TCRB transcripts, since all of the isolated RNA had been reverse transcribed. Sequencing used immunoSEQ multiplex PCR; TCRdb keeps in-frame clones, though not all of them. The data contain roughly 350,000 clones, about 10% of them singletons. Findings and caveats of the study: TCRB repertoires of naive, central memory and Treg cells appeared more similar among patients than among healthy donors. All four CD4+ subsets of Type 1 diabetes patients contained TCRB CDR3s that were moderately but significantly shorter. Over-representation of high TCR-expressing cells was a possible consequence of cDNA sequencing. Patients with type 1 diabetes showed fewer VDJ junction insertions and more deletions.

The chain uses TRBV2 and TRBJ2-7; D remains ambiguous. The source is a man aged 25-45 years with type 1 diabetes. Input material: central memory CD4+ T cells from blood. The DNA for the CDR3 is TGTGCCAGCAGTGACATTCCCTCCTACGAGCAGTACTTC. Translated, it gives CASSDIPSYEQYF.